These 31 T cell receptor beta chains originate from one sample sequenced in a study of T-cell memory formation after mild COVID-19. MiXCR, run by TCRdb on the 5' RACE reads, gives a single entry per CDR3 protein. The sample lists 200,000 to 250,000 distinct CDR3 sequences; around 8.8% were seen once. The sample taken for sequencing was PBMCs or a T cell subset sorted from them (not recorded which). These TCRs come from a man aged 18 to 30 who had mild COVID-19 (a few samples of this study predate the infection). Cell type and time point are not known.

The rearrangement uses TRBV6-2 or TRBV6-3 and TRBJ2-1, with D possibly TRBD1 on 6 matching bases. The CDR3 totals 12 residues. V gave up 10 bases and J gave up 4 bases, with 11 bases separating them. Germline CDR1 MNHEY, CDR2 SVGEGT. In nucleotides, the CDR3 is TGTGCCACCAAGAGGGGGTACAATGAGCAGTTCTTC. Translated, it gives CATKRGYNEQFF.

The table lists this clonotype with a few counts. This chain uses TRBV4-1 with TRBJ1-2; D gene uncertain. Per germline, CDR1 MGHRA and CDR2 YSYEKL. Trimming removed 0 bases at V and 4 bases at J, with 6 bases between. The CDR3 has 13 residues. CDR3 sequence reads: CASSQDTSYGYTF. The CDR3 region has the DNA TGCGCCAGCAGCCAAGATACGTCCTATGGCTACACCTTC.

The genes are TRBV11-3 and TRBJ2-1, with 9 positions matching TRBD2. V shed 6 bases, J shed 0 bases, and the junction held 0 bases outside the gene matches. The CDR3 has 14 residues. CDR1 and CDR2 (germline): SGHNT, YENEEA. CDR3 sequence: CASSSGGSYNEQFF. CDR3 sequence (DNA): TGTGCCAGCAGTAGCGGGGGCTCCTACAATGAGCAGTTCTTC.

In its sample, this clonotype was seen many times. This rearrangement joins TRBV6-5 to TRBJ2-3, with 11 bases identical to TRBD2. The trim removed 5 bases at V and 2 bases at J, leaving 12 bases unmatched. CDR1 is MNHEY and CDR2 is SVGAGI in the germline V gene. The CDR3 covers 18 residues. The CDR3 nucleotides are TGTGCCAGCAGTCAGCAACCTAGCGGGGGGCCCAACACAGATACGCAGTATTTT. Amino acid sequence: CASSQQPSGGPNTDTQYF.

This clonotype was detected a few times. The J gene is TRBJ2-3, the V gene TRBV4-2, with D possibly TRBD2 on 6 matching bases. Germline CDR1 LGHNA, CDR2 YNFKEQ. Between the trimmed V and J ends, which lost 1 base and 5 bases, there was a span of 10 bases. The CDR3 loop spans 14 amino acids. CDR3 in DNA: TGTGCCAGCAGCCAAGCCAGGCGGGGAGATACGCAGTATTTT. It codes for CASSQARRGDTQYF.

V usage is TRBV4-1 and J usage is TRBJ2-7, with D perhaps matching TRBD1 or TRBD2 (5 bases each). V was clipped by 0 bases and J by 0 bases, with 12 bases between them. The CDR3 has 16 residues. Germline CDR1 and CDR2: MGHRA and YSYEKL. The CDR3 region has the DNA TGCGCCAGCAGCCAAGACTCGAGGGGCTTCTCCTACGAGCAGTACTTC. Residues: CASSQDSRGFSYEQYF.

This clonotype turned up a few times. The gene calls are TRBV6-2 or TRBV6-3 and TRBJ1-5; the match to TRBD1 covers 9 bases. J was trimmed by 2 bases and V by 6 bases; bases with no gene match: 2. The CDR3 sequence is 14 residues long. Per germline, CDR1 MNHEY and CDR2 SVGEGT. CDR3 sequence (DNA): TGTGCCAGCAGCTGGACAGGGGGCAATCAGCCCCAGCATTTT. Translation gives CASSWTGGNQPQHF.

In this sample, this clonotype turned up many times. V is TRBV18 and J is TRBJ2-3; D may correspond to TRBD1 or TRBD2 (6 bases each). The length of the CDR3 is 15 residues. Trimming took off 1 base at V and 5 bases at J, with 13 bases between the two ends. The germline V gene has CDR1 KGHSH and CDR2 LQKENI. The CDR3 spells CASSPLGGRGDTQYF. CDR3 nucleotide sequence: TGTGCCAGCTCACCACTCGGGGGCCGCGGAGATACGCAGTATTTT.

This clonotype was detected a few times. The V call is TRBV10-2, the J call TRBJ1-4, with 10 bases lining up with TRBD1. The CDR3 is 15 residues long. Germline V gene data show CDR1 as WSHSY and CDR2 as SAAADI. V shed 3 bases, J shed 7 bases, and the junction held 5 bases outside the gene matches. DNA of the CDR3: TGCGCCAGCAGTGATCGACAGGGGGCGGGTGAAAAACTGTTTTTT. Translated, it gives CASSDRQGAGEKLFF.

This chain joins TRBV6-5 and TRBJ2-7, with D possibly matching TRBD1 (6 bases). This CDR3 region has 13 residues. V gave up 6 bases and J gave up 6 bases, with 15 bases separating them. Germline CDR1 and CDR2: MNHEY and SVGAGI. CDR3 sequence (DNA): TGTGCCAGCAGGCGTACTTACAGGGCCGAGCAGTACGTC. It codes for CASRRTYRAEQYV.

This clonotype occurred many times. V is TRBV6-5 and J is TRBJ2-1, with D tentatively TRBD1 (5 bases). Germline lookup yields CDR1 MNHEY and CDR2 SVGAGI. The CDR3 covers 17 residues. V was cut by 0 bases and J by 1 base, with 13 bases left in between. The CDR3 protein is CASSYSGLAGSYNEQFF. The DNA of the CDR3 is TGTGCCAGCAGTTACTCCGGGTTAGCAGGGTCCTACAATGAGCAGTTCTTC.

The chain employs TRBV19 and TRBJ2-1; D possibly corresponds to TRBD1 (6 bases). The germline V and J ends were trimmed by 4 bases and 6 bases, with 16 bases remaining between them. CDR1 and CDR2 from the germline V gene are LNHDA and SQIVND (reference sequence). CDR3 length: 15 residues. CDR3 nucleotide sequence: TGTGCCAGTAGTAGATCTGGGGGCGTCAGCAATGAGCAGTTCTTC. The encoded protein is CASSRSGGVSNEQFF. The variable domain in full, completed from reference TRBV19 and TRBJ2-1, reads DGGITQSPKYLFRKEGQNVTLSCEQNLNHDAMYWYRQDPGQGLRLIYYSQIVNDFQKGDIAEGYSVSREKKESFPLTVTSAQKNPTAFYLCASSRSGGVSNEQFFGPGTRLTVL.

CDR3 loop: CASSLASLYNEQFF. As DNA, the CDR3 is TGCGCCAGCAGCTTGGCCAGCTTATACAATGAGCAGTTCTTC. The chain uses TRBV5-1 and TRBJ2-1; the D is unclear. Trimming took 0 bases from V and 4 from J, leaving 8 bases between them. The germline gives CDR1 SGHRS, CDR2 YFSETQ. This CDR3 has 14 residues.

The rearrangement joins TRBV7-9 to TRBJ1-1; maybe TRBD1 (5 bases). Germline V lookup: CDR1 SEHNR, CDR2 FQNEAQ (reference sequence). The CDR3 is made up of 14 amino acids. V was cut by 3 bases and J by 1 base, with 9 bases left in between. For the CDR3, the DNA is TGTGCCAGCAGCTTTAATCAGGGGAACACTGAAGCTTTCTTT. Translated, it gives CASSFNQGNTEAFF.

This clonotype was seen many times. The CDR3 sequence: CASSLGQPPLNTEAFF. The CDR3 region has the DNA TGCGCCAGCAGCTTGGGACAGCCTCCTTTGAACACTGAAGCTTTCTTT. The chain is built from TRBV5-1 and TRBJ1-1, with D perhaps TRBD1 (5 bases). V lost 0 bases, J lost 0 bases, and 12 bases lay in between. Germline assignment: CDR1 SGHRS and CDR2 YFSETQ. The CDR3 extends over 16 amino acids.

This chain uses TRBV6-2 or TRBV6-3 with TRBJ2-5; D possibly corresponds to TRBD2 (5 bases). V lost 5 bases, J lost 5 bases, and 12 bases lay in between. In germline, CDR1 is MNHEY, CDR2 SVGEGT. The CDR3 sequence is 13 residues long. The CDR3 sequence: CASSRAARETQYF. As DNA, the CDR3 is TGTGCCAGCAGTCGAGCGGCGCGGGAGACCCAGTACTTC.

This sequence joins TRBV4-2 and TRBJ2-4; D might be TRBD1 (6 bases). CDR1 is LGHNA and CDR2 is YNFKEQ in the germline V gene. V dropped 0 bases and J dropped 5 bases, with 11 bases sitting between them. CDR3 length: 15 residues. The CDR3 coding sequence is TGTGCCAGCAGCCAAGATCGTCACAGGGAAAACATTCAGTACTTC. Translation gives CASSQDRHRENIQYF.

The chain uses TRBV12-3 or TRBV12-4 and TRBJ2-5; weak D call: TRBD1 (5 bases). The CDR3 totals 13 residues. V gave up 7 bases and J gave up 7 bases, with 16 bases separating them. The DNA for the CDR3 is TGTGCCAGCACCACCGGGCCAGGGTGGACCCAGTACTTC. It is translated as CASTTGPGWTQYF.

This clonotype has a count of ten or more. The V and J genes are TRBV25-1 and TRBJ1-1, with D uncertain. The germline CDR1 and CDR2 sequences are MGHDK and SYGVNS. The V gene lost 3 bases and the J gene lost 5 bases, with 13 bases spanning the gap. The CDR3 extends over 14 amino acids. This CDR3 reads CASSDLGRSTEAFF. CDR3 bases: TGTGCCAGCAGTGACCTAGGCAGGAGTACTGAAGCTTTCTTT.

Many counts were recorded for this clonotype. The chain uses TRBV15 and TRBJ2-3; TRBD1 is a possible D gene (5 bases). V lost 5 bases and J 4 bases, leaving 13 bases between the germline ends. The CDR3 extends over 14 amino acids. Germline CDR1 and CDR2: LNHNV and YYDKDF (reference sequence). CDR3 region: CATSDWGVADTQYF. The CDR3 nucleotides are TGTGCCACCAGCGATTGGGGCGTCGCAGATACGCAGTATTTT.

This clonotype was counted only a few times. The CDR3 sequence is CASRRLAGGYEQYF. The CDR3 bases are TGTGCCAGCAGACGACTAGCGGGGGGATACGAGCAGTACTTC. The V gene is TRBV7-2, the J gene TRBJ2-7; 13 positions agree with TRBD2. Germline trimming cut 6 bases from V and 4 bases from J; bases unmatched to any gene: 3. Germline CDR1 is SGHTA and CDR2 is FQGNSA. This CDR3 contains 14 residues.

The chain combines TRBV20-1 with TRBJ1-1; no clear D gene. The CDR3 spans 13 residues. V shed 4 bases and J shed 0 bases, with 9 bases lying between them. CDR1 and CDR2 (germline): DFQATT, SNEGSKA (reference sequence). DNA of the CDR3: TGCAGTGCTATTATGTTCATGAACACTGAAGCTTTCTTT. Its protein is CSAIMFMNTEAFF.

The chain uses TRBV6-1 and TRBJ2-7; 9 bases align to TRBD1. This CDR3 spans 13 amino acids. Germline lookup yields CDR1 MNHNS and CDR2 SASEGT. V was pared by 4 bases and J by 6 bases, with 4 bases of the junction left unmatched. CDR3 region: CASSGPTGGEQYV. CDR3 DNA: TGTGCCAGCAGTGGACCGACAGGGGGCGAGCAGTACGTC.

This clonotype was observed a handful of times. This may arise from a read error, as a much more abundant clone is one base away. The V call is TRBV10-3, the J call TRBJ2-1; D may match TRBD1 or TRBD2 (5 bases each). The CDR3 consists of 16 residues. CDR1 ENHRY and CDR2 SYGVKD come from the germline V gene. The CDR3 loop is CAFSERSPREGLEQFF. The CDR3 region has the DNA TGTGCCTTCAGTGAAAGGTCCCCCCGTGAGGGGCTTGAGCAGTTCTTC.

This clonotype was seen once. The chain recombines TRBV20-1 with TRBJ2-5, with 8 bases lining up with TRBD2. Germline assignment: CDR1 DFQATT and CDR2 SNEGSKA (reference sequence). After removal of 0 bases from V and 6 bases from J, the junction contained 12 bases not matched to a gene. The CDR3 is made up of 16 amino acids. CDR3 residues: CSARDPSRGGWQTQYF. CDR3 nucleotide sequence: TGCAGTGCTAGAGATCCTTCCCGGGGGGGCTGGCAGACCCAGTACTTC.

The table lists this clonotype with a few counts. This chain uses TRBV6-6 with TRBJ1-6; tentative D call: TRBD1 (5 bases). Trimming left V 4 bases short and J 7 bases short, with 11 bases between. Germline-derived CDR1 and CDR2 are MNHNY and SVGAGI (reference sequence). CDR3 size: 14 residues. CDR3 in DNA: TGTGCCAGCAGTTCGACCAGGGCCAATTCACCCCTCCACTTT. As protein: CASSSTRANSPLHF.

In its sample, this clonotype was seen a few times. The gene calls are TRBV7-2 and TRBJ2-3; 11 bases match TRBD2. The J segment lost 5 bases and the V segment lost 5 bases, leaving 12 bases of the junction unmatched. Germline-derived CDR1 and CDR2 are SGHTA and FQGNSA. The CDR3 covers 17 residues. CDR3 sequence: CASSIILAGGRGDTQYF. The CDR3, as DNA: TGTGCCAGCAGCATAATTTTAGCGGGGGGGCGAGGAGATACGCAGTATTTT.

DNA for the CDR3: TGTGCCAGCAGTGAAGGCGGGATGGATCAGCCCCAGCATTTT. Translated: CASSEGGMDQPQHF. The chain is built from TRBV2 and TRBJ1-5; D gene uncertain. Per germline, CDR1 SNHLY and CDR2 FYNNEI. V shed 1 base and J shed 5 bases, with 9 bases lying between them. The CDR3 has 14 amino acids.

This chain joins TRBV12-3 or TRBV12-4 and TRBJ2-7; D remains unclear. CDR3 size: 15 residues. With 3 bases removed from V and 5 bases from J, the gap between germline ends came to 17 bases. The CDR3 bases are TGTGCCAGCAGTTTTCCGGACCGAGGAGTCCACGAGCAGTACTTC. Encoded protein: CASSFPDRGVHEQYF.

The rearrangement uses TRBV12-3 or TRBV12-4 and TRBJ2-2; possibly TRBD1 for D (6 bases). The CDR3 extends over 15 amino acids. V was pared by 5 bases and J by 0 bases, with 10 bases between. CDR3 sequence (DNA): TGTGCCAGCAGTCAGGACAGAGCGAACACCGGGGAGCTGTTTTTT. It is translated as CASSQDRANTGELFF.

This chain joins TRBV20-1 and TRBJ1-5; tentatively, D is TRBD1 (5 bases). CDR3 length: 14 residues. Trimming pared 1 base from V and 6 bases from J, leaving 13 bases between. CDR1 DFQATT and CDR2 SNEGSKA come from the germline V gene (reference sequence). The CDR3 protein is CSARGYPQGQPQHF. The CDR3 DNA follows: TGCAGTGCTAGAGGATACCCCCAGGGTCAGCCCCAGCATTTT.